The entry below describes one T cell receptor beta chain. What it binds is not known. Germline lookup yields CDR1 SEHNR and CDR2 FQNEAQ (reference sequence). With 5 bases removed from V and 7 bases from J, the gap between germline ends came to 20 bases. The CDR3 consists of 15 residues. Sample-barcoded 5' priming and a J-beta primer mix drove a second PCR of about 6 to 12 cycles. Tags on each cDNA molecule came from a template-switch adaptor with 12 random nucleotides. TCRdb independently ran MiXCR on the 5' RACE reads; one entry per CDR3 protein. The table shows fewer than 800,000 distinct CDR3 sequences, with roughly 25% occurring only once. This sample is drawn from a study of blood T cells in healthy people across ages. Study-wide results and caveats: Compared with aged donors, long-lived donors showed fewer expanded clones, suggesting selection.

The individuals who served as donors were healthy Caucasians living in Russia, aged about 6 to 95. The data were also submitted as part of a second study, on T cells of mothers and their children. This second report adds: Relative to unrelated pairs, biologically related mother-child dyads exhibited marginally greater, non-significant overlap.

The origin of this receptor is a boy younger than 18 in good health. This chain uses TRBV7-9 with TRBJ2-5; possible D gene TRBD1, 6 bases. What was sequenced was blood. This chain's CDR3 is CASSAAGTLYGTQYF. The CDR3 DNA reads TGTGCCAGCAGCGCGGCCGGGACACTCTACGGGACCCAGTACTTC.